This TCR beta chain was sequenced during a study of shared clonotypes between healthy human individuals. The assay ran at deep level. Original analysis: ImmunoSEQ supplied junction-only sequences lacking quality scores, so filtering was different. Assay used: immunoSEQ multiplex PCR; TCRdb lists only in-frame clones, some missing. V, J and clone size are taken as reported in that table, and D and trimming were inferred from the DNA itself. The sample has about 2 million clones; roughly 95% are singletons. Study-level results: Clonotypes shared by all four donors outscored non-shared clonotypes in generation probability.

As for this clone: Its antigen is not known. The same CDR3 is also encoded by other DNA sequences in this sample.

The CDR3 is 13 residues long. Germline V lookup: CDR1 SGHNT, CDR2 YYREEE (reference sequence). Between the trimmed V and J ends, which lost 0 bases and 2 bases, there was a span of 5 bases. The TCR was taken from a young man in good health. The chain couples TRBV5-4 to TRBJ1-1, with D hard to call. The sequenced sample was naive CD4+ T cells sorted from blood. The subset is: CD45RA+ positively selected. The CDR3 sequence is CASSLEVNTEAFF. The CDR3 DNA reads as TGTGCCAGCAGCTTGGAGGTTAACACTGAAGCTTTCTTT.